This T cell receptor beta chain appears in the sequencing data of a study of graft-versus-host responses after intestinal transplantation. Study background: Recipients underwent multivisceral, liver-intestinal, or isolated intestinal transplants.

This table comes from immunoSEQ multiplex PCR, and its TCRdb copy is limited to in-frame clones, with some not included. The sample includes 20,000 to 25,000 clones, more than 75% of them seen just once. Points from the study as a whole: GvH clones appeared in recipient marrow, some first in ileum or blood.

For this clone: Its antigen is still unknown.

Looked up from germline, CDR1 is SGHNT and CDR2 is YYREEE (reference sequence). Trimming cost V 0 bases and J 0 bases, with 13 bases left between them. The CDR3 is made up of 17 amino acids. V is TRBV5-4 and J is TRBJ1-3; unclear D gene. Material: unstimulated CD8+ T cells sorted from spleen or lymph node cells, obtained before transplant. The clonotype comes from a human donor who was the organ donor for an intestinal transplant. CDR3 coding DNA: TGTGCCAGCAGCTTGGACCCCAGGCTTGACTCTGGAAACACCATATATTTT. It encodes CASSLDPRLDSGNTIYF.